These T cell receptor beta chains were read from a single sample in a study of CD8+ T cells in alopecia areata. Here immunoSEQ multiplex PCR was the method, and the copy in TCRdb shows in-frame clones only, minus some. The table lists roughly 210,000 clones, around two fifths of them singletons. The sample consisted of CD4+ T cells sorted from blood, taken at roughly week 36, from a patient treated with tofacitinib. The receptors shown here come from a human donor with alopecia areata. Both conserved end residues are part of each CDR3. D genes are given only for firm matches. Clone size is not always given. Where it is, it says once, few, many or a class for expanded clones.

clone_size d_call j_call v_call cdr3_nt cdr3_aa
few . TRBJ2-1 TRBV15 TGTGCCACCAGCAGGGGGGCAGAGAATGAGCAGTTCTTC CATSRGAENEQFF
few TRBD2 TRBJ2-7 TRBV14 TGTGCCAGCAGCCAAGTACAATTCGGGAGGGCCCTCCCCTACGAGCAGTACTTC CASSQVQFGRALPYEQYF
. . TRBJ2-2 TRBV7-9 TGTGCCAGCAGCTTATTTGAGGGGTACACCGGGGAGCTGTTTTTT CASSLFEGYTGELFF
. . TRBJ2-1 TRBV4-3 TGCGCCAGCAGCCCCCAAAAAAGCGGAGAGCAGTTCTTC CASSPQKSGEQFF
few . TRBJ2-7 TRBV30 TGTGCCTGGAATGCGGGTAGCTCCTACGAGCAGTACTTC CAWNAGSSYEQYF
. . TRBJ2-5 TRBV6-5 TGTGCCAGCAGTTACACAGGGACCGAGACCCAGTACTTC CASSYTGTETQYF
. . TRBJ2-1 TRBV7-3 TGTGCCAGCAGCTTATCAACCCAGAACAATGAGCAGTTCTTC CASSLSTQNNEQFF
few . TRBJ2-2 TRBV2 TGTGCCAGCAGCAGCAGGGAGAACACCGGGGAGCTGTTTTTT CASSSRENTGELFF
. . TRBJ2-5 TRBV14 TGTGCCAGCAGCCAAGATGAGAGGGAGACCCAGTACTTC CASSQDERETQYF
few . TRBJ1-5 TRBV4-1 TGCGCCAGCAGCCAAGGCCAAGGGATAAGCAATCAGCCCCAGCATTTT CASSQGQGISNQPQHF
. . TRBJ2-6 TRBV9 TGTGCCAGCACCCGACGGGGGGCCAACGTCCTGACTTTC CASTRRGANVLTF
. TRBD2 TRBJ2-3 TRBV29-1 TGCAGCCTACTAGCGGGGGATACGCAGTATTTT CSLLAGDTQYF
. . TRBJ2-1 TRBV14 TGTGCCAGCAGCCAAGATGTGGGGGGTTCTAATGAGCAGTTCTTC CASSQDVGGSNEQFF
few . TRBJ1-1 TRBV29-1 TGCAGCGTTGTGGGAGGTGAAGCTTTCTTT CSVVGGEAFF
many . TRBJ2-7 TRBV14 TGTGCCAGCAGCCAAGAACAGCCGGGGAGGACCCACGCCTACGAGCAGTACTTC CASSQEQPGRTHAYEQYF
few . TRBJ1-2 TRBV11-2 TGTGCCAGCAGCGCGGTAACAGGGAGGTATGGCTACACCTTC CASSAVTGRYGYTF
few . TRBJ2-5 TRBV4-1 TGCGCCAGCAGCCAAGTGGGGGAAGAGACCCAGTACTTC CASSQVGEETQYF
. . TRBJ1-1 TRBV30 TGTGCCTATCTGTGGGGGACTGAAGCTTTCTTT CAYLWGTEAFF
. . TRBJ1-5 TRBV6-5 TGTGCCAGCACTACCAGGACAGTGGGCAATCAGCCCCAGCATTTT CASTTRTVGNQPQHF
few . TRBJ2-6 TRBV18 TGTGCCAGCTCACCAAATACAGGTCGTTCTGGGGCCAACGTCCTGACTTTC CASSPNTGRSGANVLTF
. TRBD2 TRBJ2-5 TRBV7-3 TGTGCCAGCAGCTCTAGCGGGGTGGGGACCCAGTACTTC CASSSSGVGTQYF
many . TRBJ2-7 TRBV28 TGTGCCAGCAGTTTATCCCCCCGGATTTCCTACGAGCAGTACTTC CASSLSPRISYEQYF
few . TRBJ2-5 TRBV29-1 TGCAGCGTTGTTTTGCCCAGCGGGCTTACCCTAGGGGAGACCCAGTACTTC CSVVLPSGLTLGETQYF
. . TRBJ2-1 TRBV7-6 TGTGCCAGCAGCTTATACTCGCCCACTATCTCCTACAATGAGCAGTTCTTC CASSLYSPTISYNEQFF
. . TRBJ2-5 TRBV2 TGTGCCAGCAGGGTTCAGAAAGAGACCCAGTACTTC CASRVQKETQYF
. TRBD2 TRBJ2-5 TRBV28 TGTGCCAGCAGTCTAGCGGGAAGGGCGGAGACCCAGTACTTC CASSLAGRAETQYF
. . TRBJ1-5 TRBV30 TGTGCCTGGAGTGTAGGCCACAGCAATCAGCCCCAGCATTTT CAWSVGHSNQPQHF
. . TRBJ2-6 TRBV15 TGTGCCACCAGCAGAGATGAGGCTGGGGCCAACGTCCTGACTTTC CATSRDEAGANVLTF
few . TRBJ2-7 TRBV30 TGTGCCTGGAGTACACAGAACTACGAGCAGTACTTC CAWSTQNYEQYF
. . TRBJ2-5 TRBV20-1 TGCAGTGCTAGAGATAGAGAGACCCAGTACTTC CSARDRETQYF
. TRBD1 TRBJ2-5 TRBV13 TGTGCCAGCAGCTCCAGGGGGACGTGGGAGACCCAGTACTTC CASSSRGTWETQYF
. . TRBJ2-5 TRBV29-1 TGCAGCGTTGGAATCGCCAGGGCCTTGGAGACCCAGTACTTC CSVGIARALETQYF
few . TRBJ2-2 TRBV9 TGTGCCAGCGGGGTAAACACCGGGGAGCTGTTTTTT CASGVNTGELFF
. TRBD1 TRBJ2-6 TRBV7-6 TGTGCCAGCAGCCGAAATGACAGGGTTGGATCTGGGGCCAACGTCCTGACTTTC CASSRNDRVGSGANVLTF
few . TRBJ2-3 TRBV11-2 TGTGCCAGCAGCTTAGATAGTTCGGCCCTAGGAGGCACGCAGTATTTT CASSLDSSALGGTQYF
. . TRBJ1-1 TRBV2 TGTGCCAGCAGGGAGACAGCGATGAACACTGAAGCTTTCTTT CASRETAMNTEAFF
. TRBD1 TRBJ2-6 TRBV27 TGTGCCAGCAGCCCGCAACACGCAGGGGGCGCTGGCTCTGGGGCCAACGTCCTGACTTTC CASSPQHAGGAGSGANVLTF
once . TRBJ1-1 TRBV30 TGTGCCTGGAGTGATAAGACTGAAGCTTTCTTT CAWSDKTEAFF
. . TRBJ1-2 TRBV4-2 TGTGCCAGCAGCCAAGATCGATTGGAGCCCCCCCACTACCGGGACTATGGCTACACCTTC CASSQDRLEPPHYRDYGYTF
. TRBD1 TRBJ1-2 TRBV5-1 TGCGCCAGCAGCTCAAGGCGCCGGACGGGGGACAGCAGTAACTATGGCTACACCTTC CASSSRRRTGDSSNYGYTF
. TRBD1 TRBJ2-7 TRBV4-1 TGCGCCAGCAGCCACACTAAGGACAGGTCCTCCTCCTACGAGCAGTACTTC CASSHTKDRSSSYEQYF
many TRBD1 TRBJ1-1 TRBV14 TGTGCCAGCAGCCAAGGATGGGGGACAGGACTCTCGAACACTGAAGCTTTCTTT CASSQGWGTGLSNTEAFF
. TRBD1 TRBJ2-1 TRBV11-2 TGTGCCAGCAGCTCCCGGGACAGCTCCTACAATGAGCAGTTCTTC CASSSRDSSYNEQFF
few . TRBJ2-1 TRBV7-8 TGTGCCAGCAGCCGAAGCCCAACCAGCAATGAGCAGTTCTTC CASSRSPTSNEQFF
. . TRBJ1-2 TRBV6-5 TGTGCCAGCAGCACAGGGCAGAGTGGCTACACCTTC CASSTGQSGYTF
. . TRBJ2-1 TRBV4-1 TGCGCCAGCAGCCAAGTGGCTAGCGGACCTTTAGGGGGTGAGCAGTTCTTC CASSQVASGPLGGEQFF
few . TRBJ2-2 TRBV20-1 TGTTGGGTCACCGGGGAGCTGTTTTTT CWVTGELFF
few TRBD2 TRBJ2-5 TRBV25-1 TGTGCCAGCAGTGATGCGGGAGGGCTACAAGAGACCCAGTACTTC CASSDAGGLQETQYF
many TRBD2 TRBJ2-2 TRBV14 TGTGCCAGCAGCCTGGGACTAGCGGGAGGCCCTCGGAGGGAGCTGTTTTTT CASSLGLAGGPRRELFF
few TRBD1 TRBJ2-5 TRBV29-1 TGCAGCGTTGCAGGGGGTTCAGAGACCCAGTACTTC CSVAGGSETQYF
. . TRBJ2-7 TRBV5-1 TGCGCCAGCAGCCTGGCCGGCGGGATCTCCTACGAGCAGTACTTC CASSLAGGISYEQYF
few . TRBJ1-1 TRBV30 TGTGCCTGGAGTAACAGGTTTGTGAACACTGAAGCTTTCTTT CAWSNRFVNTEAFF
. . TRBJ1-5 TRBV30 TGTGCCTGGAGCGGGGACAGCAATCAGCCCCAGCATTTT CAWSGDSNQPQHF
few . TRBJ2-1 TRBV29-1 TGCAGCGTTGGGCAGCAAAAGTTCTTC CSVGQQKFF
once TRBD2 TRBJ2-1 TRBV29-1 TGCAGCGTTGGACGCGTCGGGAGGAGGTCCTACAATGAGCAGTTCTTC CSVGRVGRRSYNEQFF